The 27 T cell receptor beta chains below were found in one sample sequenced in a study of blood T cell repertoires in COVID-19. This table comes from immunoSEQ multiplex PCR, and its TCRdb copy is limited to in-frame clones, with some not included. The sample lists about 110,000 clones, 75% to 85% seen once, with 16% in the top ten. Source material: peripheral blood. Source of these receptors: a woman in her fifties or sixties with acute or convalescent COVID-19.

The CDR3 coding sequence is TGTGCCAGCAGTGAGGCGTTTACGGGGGAGACTGAAGCTTTCTTT. Translated, it gives CASSEAFTGETEAFF. This rearrangement joins TRBV25-1 to TRBJ1-1, with a tentative D call TRBD1 (5 bases). V was clipped by 3 bases and J by 5 bases, with 16 bases between them. This CDR3 region has 15 residues. The germline gives CDR1 MGHDK, CDR2 SYGVNS.

As DNA, the CDR3 is TGTGCCAGCAGCCCACGGACAATTAACTATGGCTACACCTTC. This gives the protein CASSPRTINYGYTF. The chain is built from TRBV3-1 (or the pseudogene TRBV3-2) and TRBJ1-2; D is perhaps TRBD1 (5 bases). This CDR3 contains 14 residues. Trimming took off 4 bases at V and 1 base at J, with 10 bases between the two ends. Germline loops: CDR1 LGHDT, CDR2 YNNKEL (reference sequence).

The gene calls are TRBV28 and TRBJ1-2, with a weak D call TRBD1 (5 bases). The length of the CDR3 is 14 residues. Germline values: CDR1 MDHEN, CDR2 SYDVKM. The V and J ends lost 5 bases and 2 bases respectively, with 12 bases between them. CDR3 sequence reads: CASSIPGKNYGYTF. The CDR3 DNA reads TGTGCCAGCAGTATCCCAGGGAAAAACTATGGCTACACCTTC.

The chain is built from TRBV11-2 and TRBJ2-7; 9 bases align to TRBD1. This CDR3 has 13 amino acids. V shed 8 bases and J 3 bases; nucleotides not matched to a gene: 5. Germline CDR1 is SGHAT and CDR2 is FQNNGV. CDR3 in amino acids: CASAQGANYEQYF. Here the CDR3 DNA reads TGTGCCAGCGCACAGGGGGCTAACTACGAGCAGTACTTC.

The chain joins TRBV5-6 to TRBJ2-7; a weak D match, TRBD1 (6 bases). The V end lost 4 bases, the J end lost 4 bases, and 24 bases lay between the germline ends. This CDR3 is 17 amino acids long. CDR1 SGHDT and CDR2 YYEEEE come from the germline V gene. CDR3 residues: CASSRLTGFQGFYEQYF. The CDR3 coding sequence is TGTGCCAGCAGCCGCCTGACAGGTTTTCAGGGGTTTTACGAGCAGTACTTC.

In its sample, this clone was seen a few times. The chain's CDR3 is CASRGGPVETQYF. The DNA for the CDR3 is TGTGCCAGCCGGGGGGGGCCCGTAGAGACCCAGTACTTC. The rearrangement links TRBV6-6 to TRBJ2-5, with 8 bases that match TRBD2. The CDR3 is made up of 13 amino acids. V shed 8 bases and J 4 bases; nucleotides not matched to a gene: 6. CDR1 is MNHNY, CDR2 SVGAGI, per germline (reference sequence).

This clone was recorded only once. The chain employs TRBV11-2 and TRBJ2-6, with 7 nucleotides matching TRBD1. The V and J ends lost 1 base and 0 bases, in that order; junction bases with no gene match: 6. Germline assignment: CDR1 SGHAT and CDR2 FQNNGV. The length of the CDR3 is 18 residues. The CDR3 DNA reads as TGTGCCAGCAGCTTAGTCGGGACAGCCTTCTCTGGGGCCAACGTCCTGACTTTC. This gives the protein CASSLVGTAFSGANVLTF.

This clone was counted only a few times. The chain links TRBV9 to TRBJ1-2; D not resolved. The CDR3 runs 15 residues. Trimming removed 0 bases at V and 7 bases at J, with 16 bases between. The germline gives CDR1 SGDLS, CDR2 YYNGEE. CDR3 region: CASSVGGLSARGYTF. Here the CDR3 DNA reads TGTGCCAGCAGCGTAGGAGGACTCTCCGCTCGTGGCTACACCTTC.

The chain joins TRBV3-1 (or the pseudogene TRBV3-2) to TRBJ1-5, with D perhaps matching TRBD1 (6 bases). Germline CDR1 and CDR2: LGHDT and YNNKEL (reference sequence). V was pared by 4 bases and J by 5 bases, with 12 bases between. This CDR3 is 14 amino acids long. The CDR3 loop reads CASSRTGSDQPQHF. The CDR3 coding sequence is TGTGCCAGCAGCCGAACAGGGTCGGATCAGCCCCAGCATTTT.

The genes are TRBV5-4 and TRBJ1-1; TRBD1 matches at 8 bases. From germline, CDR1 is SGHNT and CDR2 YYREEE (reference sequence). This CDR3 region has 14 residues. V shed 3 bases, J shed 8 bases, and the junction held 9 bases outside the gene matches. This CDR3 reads CASSSDRDLTEAFF. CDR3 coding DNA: TGTGCCAGCAGCTCGGACAGGGATCTTACCGAAGCTTTCTTT.

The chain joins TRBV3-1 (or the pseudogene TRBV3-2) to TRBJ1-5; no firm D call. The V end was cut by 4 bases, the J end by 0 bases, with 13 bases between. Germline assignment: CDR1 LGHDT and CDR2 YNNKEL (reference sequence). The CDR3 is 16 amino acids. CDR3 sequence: CASSPLGPNSNQPQHF. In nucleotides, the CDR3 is TGTGCCAGCAGCCCGCTTGGGCCAAATAGCAATCAGCCCCAGCATTTT.

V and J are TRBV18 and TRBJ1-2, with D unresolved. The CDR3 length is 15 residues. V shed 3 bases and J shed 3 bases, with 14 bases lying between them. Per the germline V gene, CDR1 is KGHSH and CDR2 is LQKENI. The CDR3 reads CASSPRPIEDYGYTF. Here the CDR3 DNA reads TGTGCCAGCTCACCGAGGCCCATCGAGGACTATGGCTACACCTTC.

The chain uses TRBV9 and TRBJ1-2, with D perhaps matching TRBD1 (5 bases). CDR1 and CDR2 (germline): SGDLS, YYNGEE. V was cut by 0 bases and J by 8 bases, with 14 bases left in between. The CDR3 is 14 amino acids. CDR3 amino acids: CASSVVGGTEGYTF. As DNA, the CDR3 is TGTGCCAGCAGCGTAGTTGGAGGGACCGAGGGCTACACCTTC.

Here the CDR3 DNA reads TGTGCCTGGAGTTACAGGGGCGTCTATGGCTACACCTTC. It encodes CAWSYRGVYGYTF. The chain uses TRBV30 and TRBJ1-2, with 7 bases identical to TRBD1. With V trimmed by 2 bases and J by 4 bases, 4 bases remained unmatched. CDR3 length: 13 residues. Germline CDR1 is GTSNPN and CDR2 is SVGIG (reference sequence). The whole variable domain, filled in from reference TRBV30 and TRBJ1-2, reads SQTIHQWPATLVQPVGSPLSLECTVEGTSNPNLYWYRQAAGRGLQLLFYSVGIGQISSEVPQNLSASRPQDRQFILSSKKLLLSDSGFYLCAWSYRGVYGYTFGSGTRLTVV.

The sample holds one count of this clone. CDR3 amino acids: CASGLGEGGNIQYF. The DNA of the CDR3 is TGTGCTAGTGGTTTGGGGGAGGGAGGAAACATTCAGTACTTC. The V call is TRBV12-5, the J call TRBJ2-4; 7 bases fit TRBD2. V lost 1 base and J lost 6; bases outside the gene matches: 3. The germline V gene has CDR1 LGHNT and CDR2 FRNRAP. This CDR3 is 14 amino acids long.

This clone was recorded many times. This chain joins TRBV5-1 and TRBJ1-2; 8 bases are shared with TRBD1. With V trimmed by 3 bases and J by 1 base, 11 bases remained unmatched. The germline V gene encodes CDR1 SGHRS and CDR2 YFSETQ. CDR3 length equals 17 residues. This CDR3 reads CASSSPTGTGLNYGYTF. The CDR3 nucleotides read TGCGCCAGCAGCTCGCCCACGGGGACAGGCCTTAACTATGGCTACACCTTC.

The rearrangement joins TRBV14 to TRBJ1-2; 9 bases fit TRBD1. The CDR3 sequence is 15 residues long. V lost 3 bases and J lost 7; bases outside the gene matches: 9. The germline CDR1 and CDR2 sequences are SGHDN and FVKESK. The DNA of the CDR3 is TGTGCCAGCAGCCAGGGACAGGGAAGGAGCAGTGGCTACACCTTC. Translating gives CASSQGQGRSSGYTF.

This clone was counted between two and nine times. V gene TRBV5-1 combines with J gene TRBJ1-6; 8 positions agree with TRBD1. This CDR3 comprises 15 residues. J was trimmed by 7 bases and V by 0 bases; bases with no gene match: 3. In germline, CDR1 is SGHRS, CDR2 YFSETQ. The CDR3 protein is CASSLGGDRNSPLHF. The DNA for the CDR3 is TGCGCCAGCAGCTTGGGGGGGGACAGGAATTCACCCCTCCACTTT.

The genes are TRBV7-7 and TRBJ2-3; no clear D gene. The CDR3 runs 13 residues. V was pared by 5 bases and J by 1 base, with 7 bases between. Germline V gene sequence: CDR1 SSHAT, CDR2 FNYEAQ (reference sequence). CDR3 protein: CASSEIGTDTQYF. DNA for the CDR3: TGTGCCAGCAGCGAAATAGGCACAGATACGCAGTATTTT. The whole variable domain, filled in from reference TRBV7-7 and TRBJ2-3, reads GAGVSQSPRYKVTKRGQDVTLRCDPISSHATLYWYQQALGQGPEFLTYFNYEAQPDKSGLPSDRFSAERPEGSISTLTIQRTEQRDSAMYRCASSEIGTDTQYFGPGTRLTVL.

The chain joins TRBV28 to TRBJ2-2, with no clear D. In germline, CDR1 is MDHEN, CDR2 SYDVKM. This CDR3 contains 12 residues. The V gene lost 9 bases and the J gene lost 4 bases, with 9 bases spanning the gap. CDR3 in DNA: TGTGCCAGTAAGGAGCGCACCGGGGAGCTGTTTTTT. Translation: CASKERTGELFF.

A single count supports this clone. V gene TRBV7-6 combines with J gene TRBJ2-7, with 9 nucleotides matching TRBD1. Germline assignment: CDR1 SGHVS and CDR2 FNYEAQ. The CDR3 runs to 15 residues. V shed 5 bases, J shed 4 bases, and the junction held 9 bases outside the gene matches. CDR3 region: CASSQYPGQGYEQYF. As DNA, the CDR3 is TGTGCCAGCAGCCAATATCCGGGACAGGGTTACGAGCAGTACTTC.

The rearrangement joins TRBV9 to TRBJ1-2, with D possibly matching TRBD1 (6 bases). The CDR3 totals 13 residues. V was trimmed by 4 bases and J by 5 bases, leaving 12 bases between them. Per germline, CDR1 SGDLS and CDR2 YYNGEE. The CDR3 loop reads CASSPGQIYGYTF. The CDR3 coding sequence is TGTGCCAGCAGCCCAGGACAGATTTATGGCTACACCTTC.

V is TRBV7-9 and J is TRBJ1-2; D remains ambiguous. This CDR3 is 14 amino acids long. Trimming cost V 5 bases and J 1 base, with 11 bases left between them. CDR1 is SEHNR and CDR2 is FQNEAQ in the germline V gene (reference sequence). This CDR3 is CASSPNPVNYGYTF. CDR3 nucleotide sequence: TGTGCCAGCAGCCCTAACCCGGTTAACTATGGCTACACCTTC.

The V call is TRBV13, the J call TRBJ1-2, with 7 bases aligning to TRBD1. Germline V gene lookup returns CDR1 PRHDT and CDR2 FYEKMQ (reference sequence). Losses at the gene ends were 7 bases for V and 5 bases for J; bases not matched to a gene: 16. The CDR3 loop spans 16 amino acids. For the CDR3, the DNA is TGTGCCAGCACCCCGCCGACAGGGCAATTTCGGTATGGCTACACCTTC. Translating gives CASTPPTGQFRYGYTF.

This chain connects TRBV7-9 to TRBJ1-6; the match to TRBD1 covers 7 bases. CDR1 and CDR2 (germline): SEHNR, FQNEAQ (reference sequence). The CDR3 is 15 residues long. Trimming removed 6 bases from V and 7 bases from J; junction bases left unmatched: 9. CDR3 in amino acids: CASRMTGQLNSPLHF. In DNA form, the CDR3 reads TGTGCCAGCAGGATGACGGGACAGTTGAATTCACCCCTCCACTTT.

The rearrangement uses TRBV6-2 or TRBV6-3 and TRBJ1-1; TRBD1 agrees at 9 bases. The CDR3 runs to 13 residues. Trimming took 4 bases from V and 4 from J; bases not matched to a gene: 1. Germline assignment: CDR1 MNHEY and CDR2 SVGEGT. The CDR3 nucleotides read TGTGCCAGCAGTTGGGACAGGGTCACTGAAGCTTTCTTT. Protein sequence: CASSWDRVTEAFF.

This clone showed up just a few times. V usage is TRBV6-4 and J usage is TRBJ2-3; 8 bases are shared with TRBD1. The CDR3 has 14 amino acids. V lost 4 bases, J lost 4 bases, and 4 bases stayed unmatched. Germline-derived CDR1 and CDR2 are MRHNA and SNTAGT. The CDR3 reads CASSADRGSDTQYF. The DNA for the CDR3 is TGTGCCAGCAGTGCTGACAGGGGATCAGATACGCAGTATTTT.